This T cell receptor beta chain was identified in a study of vaccination effects on CD4 cells after COVID-19. In the ViraFEST assay, antigen-specific CD4+ clonotypes were identified by expansion after peptide-pool stimulation. Cultured cells yielded isolated CD4+ T cells after approximately nine days. Each person got two doses of an mRNA SARS-CoV-2 vaccine, BNT162b2 or mRNA-1273. None of these healthy vaccinees had been infected with SARS-CoV-2 before vaccination. Peptides at about 10 ug/ml and IL-2 at 9 to 10 IU/ml were added to a few million PBMC per well. Half the medium was replaced with IL-2 medium on days 3 and 7. Broader study findings: Convalescent patients in the study were few, and early post-infection timepoints were absent.

In regard to this clone: Antigen unknown.

Data came from immunoSEQ multiplex PCR; TCRdb stores just in-frame clones and leaves some out. The repertoire holds more than 25,000 clones, with around 85% as singletons. This material consisted of CD4+ T cells from PBMCs cultured with SARS-CoV-2 spike peptides, taken after COVID-19 vaccination. This receptor was taken from a human donor who received a COVID-19 vaccine. Some clones in this sample may be carry-over from other donors' samples.

CDR3 sequence (DNA): TGTGCCAGCAGTGAAGGGCTGTGGGACACCATATATTTT. The encoded protein is CASSEGLWDTIYF. The gene calls are TRBV2 and TRBJ1-3; D is unclear. V shed 1 base and J shed 8 bases, with 9 bases lying between them. The CDR3 is 13 residues long. Germline CDR1 reads SNHLY; CDR2 reads FYNNEI.